A selection of T cell receptor beta chains follows, all from one sample in a study of graft-versus-host responses after intestinal transplantation. These receptors lack a known antigen. Sequenced by immunoSEQ multiplex PCR; TCRdb stores in-frame clones only, minus some. The data contain about 70,000 clones, roughly 87% of them singletons. This specimen consisted of unstimulated CD8+ T cells sorted from spleen or lymph node cells, obtained before intestinal transplant. The origin of the receptors is a human donor who received an intestinal transplant. The CDR3 runs from the conserved cysteine through the conserved F or W. Fields, in order: D gene, J gene, V gene, clone size, CDR3 DNA, CDR3 protein. The D gene is left open where the match is weak. Clone size is not always given. Where it is, it says once, few, many or a class for expanded clones.

>.|TRBJ2-5|TRBV2|once
TGTGCCACCAACCCCGGGACTTCGGTAGAGACCCAGTACTTC
CATNPGTSVETQYF
>.|TRBJ1-1|TRBV7-9|once
TGTGCCAGCAGCTCTACAGGGAAGGGGAACACTGAAGCTTTCTTT
CASSSTGKGNTEAFF
>.|TRBJ2-7|TRBV10-1|.
TGCGCCAGCAGCTCCGGGACTGAGTTATTGTACTTC
CASSSGTELLYF
>TRBD2|TRBJ2-5|TRBV7-2|few
TGTGCCAGCAGCTCCGGGACTAGCGGGCGGTTCCAAGAGACCCAGTACTTC
CASSSGTSGRFQETQYF
>.|TRBJ2-7|TRBV4-2|.
TGTGCCAGCAGCCAAGATGTGGGGCGGGGCCTCTCCTACGAGCAGTACTTC
CASSQDVGRGLSYEQYF
>.|TRBJ1-1|TRBV6-5|few
TGTGCCAGCAGTCGACAGAACACTGAAGCTTTCTTT
CASSRQNTEAFF
>.|TRBJ1-1|TRBV5-6|.
TGTGCCAGCAGCTTAACAGGTAACACTGAAGCTTTCTTT
CASSLTGNTEAFF
>.|TRBJ2-1|TRBV9|.
TGTGCCAGCAGCGTACAGGGCCATGAGCAGTTCTTC
CASSVQGHEQFF
>TRBD1|TRBJ1-2|TRBV2|once
TGTGCCAGCAGTGAAGCGCTCTGGGACAGCAACTATGGCTACACCTTC
CASSEALWDSNYGYTF
>TRBD2|TRBJ2-1|TRBV7-6|.
TGTGCCAGCAGCTTAATGTTGCGGGGGTCCAATGAGCAGTTCTTC
CASSLMLRGSNEQFF
>.|TRBJ1-1|TRBV9|few
TGTGCCAGCAGCGTAGGGGGGGTGAACACTGAAGCTTTCTTT
CASSVGGVNTEAFF
>TRBD1|TRBJ2-4|TRBV27|.
TGTGCCAGCAGTACCCGGACAGGGGAAAACATTCAGTACTTC
CASSTRTGENIQYF
>.|TRBJ1-2|TRBV7-9|.
TGTGCCAGCAGCTCAGGATCAGGGAGGCAGGACTATGGCTACACCTTC
CASSSGSGRQDYGYTF
>TRBD1|TRBJ1-2|TRBV9|.
TGTGCCAGCAGCGTAGCGACAGGGGGCGGCTATGGCTACACCTTC
CASSVATGGGYGYTF
>TRBD2|TRBJ2-1|TRBV19|.
TGTGCCAGTAGTATAGGCAGCGGGGGGCCCTACAATGAGCAGTTCTTC
CASSIGSGGPYNEQFF
>TRBD1|TRBJ2-7|TRBV7-8|once
TGTGCCAGCAACGACGGGACAGGGTTAGAGCAGTACTTC
CASNDGTGLEQYF
>.|TRBJ1-2|TRBV14|.
TGTGCCAGCAGCCATGGGCCAGCTAACTATGGCTACACCTTC
CASSHGPANYGYTF
>.|TRBJ1-6|TRBV6-1|once
TGTGCCACCCAGGAGGGGTTTTCACCCCTCCACTTT
CATQEGFSPLHF
>.|TRBJ1-3|TRBV4-1|.
TGCGCCAGCAGCCAGGCGGGCTCTGGAAACACCATATATTTT
CASSQAGSGNTIYF
>TRBD2|TRBJ2-4|TRBV25-1|.
TGTGCCAGCAGTACTAGCGGGACAGCCAAAAACATTCAGTACTTC
CASSTSGTAKNIQYF
>.|TRBJ1-5|TRBV11-2|.
TGTGCCAGCAGCCAGGGAGGCGGCAATCAGCCCCAGCATTTT
CASSQGGGNQPQHF
>.|TRBJ1-1|TRBV9|.
TGTGCCAGCAGCCCGTTGGGGGGCACTGAAGCTTTCTTT
CASSPLGGTEAFF
>.|TRBJ2-3|TRBV9|.
TGTGCCAGCAGCGCCACGGGGGGCACCACAGATACGCAGTATTTT
CASSATGGTTDTQYF
>.|TRBJ2-3|TRBV15|.
TGTGCCACCAGTCGGAGGGTCTCAGATACGCAGTATTTT
CATSRRVSDTQYF
>TRBD1|TRBJ1-5|TRBV15|.
TGTGCCACCAGCATAGGGACAGGGCTCCAGCCCCAGCATTTT
CATSIGTGLQPQHF
>TRBD2|TRBJ2-1|TRBV29-1|.
TGCAGCGTTGATTTTCGGGGGGTCTCAAATGAGCAGTTCTTC
CSVDFRGVSNEQFF
>.|TRBJ2-5|TRBV25-1|.
TGTGCCAGCAGTGAAGGGTGGGACTGGGAGACCCAGTACTTC
CASSEGWDWETQYF
>.|TRBJ2-7|TRBV5-6|.
TGTGCCAGCAGCTGGGGCACAGGTTCCTCCTACGAGCAGTACTTC
CASSWGTGSSYEQYF
>TRBD1|TRBJ2-6|TRBV4-1|.
TGCGCCAGCTGCGGACAGGGGGGGTCTGGGGCCAACGTCCTGACTTTC
CASCGQGGSGANVLTF
>.|TRBJ1-1|TRBV2|.
TGTGCCAGCAGTGAATGGTCGGCGGTGAACACTGAAGCTTTCTTT
CASSEWSAVNTEAFF
>TRBD1|TRBJ1-5|TRBV9|.
TGTGCCAGCAGCGTAGAGGGGGCACGGAATCAGCCCCAGCATTTT
CASSVEGARNQPQHF
>.|TRBJ1-3|TRBV19|once
TGTGCCAGTAGTACAAACCAACCCACCAAACTCTCTGGAAACACCATATATTTT
CASSTNQPTKLSGNTIYF
>.|TRBJ2-5|TRBV29-1|.
TGCAGCGTTGGAGCAGGGGAGACCCAGTACTTC
CSVGAGETQYF
>.|TRBJ2-3|TRBV4-1|.
TGCGCCAGCAGCCAAGAGGAGGGCACGCAGTATTTT
CASSQEEGTQYF
>.|TRBJ2-2|TRBV23-1|.
TGCGCCAGCAATCCCCGAGAAGGGGGTTTCGGGGAGCTGTTTTTT
CASNPREGGFGELFF
>TRBD1|TRBJ1-1|TRBV13|.
TGTGCCAGCAGCTTAAAGGGACAGCTGAACACTGAAGCTTTCTTT
CASSLKGQLNTEAFF
>.|TRBJ1-2|TRBV13|.
TGTGCCAGCAGCTTAGGCGCAGACTATGGCTACACCTTC
CASSLGADYGYTF